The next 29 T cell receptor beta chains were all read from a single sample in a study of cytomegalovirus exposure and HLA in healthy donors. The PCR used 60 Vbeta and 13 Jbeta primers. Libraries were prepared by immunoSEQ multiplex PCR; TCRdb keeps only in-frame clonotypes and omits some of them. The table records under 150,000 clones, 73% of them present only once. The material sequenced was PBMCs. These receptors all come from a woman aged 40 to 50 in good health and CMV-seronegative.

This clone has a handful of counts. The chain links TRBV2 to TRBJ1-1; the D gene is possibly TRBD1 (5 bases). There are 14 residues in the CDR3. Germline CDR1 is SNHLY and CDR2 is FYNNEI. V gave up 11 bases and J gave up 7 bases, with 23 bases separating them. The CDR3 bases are TGTGCCGGGACGGAGGGGCAGATGACAAATGAAGCTTTCTTT. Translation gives CAGTEGQMTNEAFF.

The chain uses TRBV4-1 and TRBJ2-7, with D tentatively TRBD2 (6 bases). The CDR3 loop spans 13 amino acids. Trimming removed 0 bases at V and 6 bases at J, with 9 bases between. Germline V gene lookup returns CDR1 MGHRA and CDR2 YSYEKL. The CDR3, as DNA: TGCGCCAGCAGCCAAGATCGGGGGTTCGAGCAGTACGTC. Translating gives CASSQDRGFEQYV.

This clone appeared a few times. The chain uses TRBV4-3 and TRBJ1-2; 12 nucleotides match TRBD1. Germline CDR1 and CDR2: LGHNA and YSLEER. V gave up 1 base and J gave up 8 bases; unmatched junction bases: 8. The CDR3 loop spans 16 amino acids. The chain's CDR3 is CASSQVGDRGRRGYTF. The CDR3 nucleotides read TGCGCCAGCAGCCAAGTGGGGGACAGGGGGCGCCGAGGCTACACCTTC.

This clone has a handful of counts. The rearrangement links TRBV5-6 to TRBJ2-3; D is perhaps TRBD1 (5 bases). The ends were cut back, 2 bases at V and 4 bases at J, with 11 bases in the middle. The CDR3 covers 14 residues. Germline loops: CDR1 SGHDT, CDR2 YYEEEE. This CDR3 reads CASSLVSGSDTQYF. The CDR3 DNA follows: TGTGCCAGCAGCTTAGTTTCAGGGTCAGATACGCAGTATTTT. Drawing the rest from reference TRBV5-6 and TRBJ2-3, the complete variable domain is DAGVTQSPTHLIKTRGQQVTLRCSPKSGHDTVSWYQQALGQGPQFIFQYYEEEERQRGNFPDRFSGHQFPNYSSELNVNALLLGDSALYLCASSLVSGSDTQYFGPGTRLTVL.

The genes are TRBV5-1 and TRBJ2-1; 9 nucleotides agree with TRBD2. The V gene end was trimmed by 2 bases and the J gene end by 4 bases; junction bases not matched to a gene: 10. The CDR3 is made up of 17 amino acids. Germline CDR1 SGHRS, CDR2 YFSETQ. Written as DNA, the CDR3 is TGCGCCAGCAGCTTTGGGGCGGGGGGGCCTGTTTACAATGAGCAGTTCTTC. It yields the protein CASSFGAGGPVYNEQFF.

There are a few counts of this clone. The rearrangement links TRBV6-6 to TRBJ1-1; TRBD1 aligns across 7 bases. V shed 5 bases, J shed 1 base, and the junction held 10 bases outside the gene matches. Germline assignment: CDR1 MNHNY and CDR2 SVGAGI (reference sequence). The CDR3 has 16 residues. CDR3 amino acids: CASSPKQGTRNTEAFF. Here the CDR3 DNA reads TGTGCCAGCAGTCCCAAACAGGGGACCCGGAACACTGAAGCTTTCTTT.

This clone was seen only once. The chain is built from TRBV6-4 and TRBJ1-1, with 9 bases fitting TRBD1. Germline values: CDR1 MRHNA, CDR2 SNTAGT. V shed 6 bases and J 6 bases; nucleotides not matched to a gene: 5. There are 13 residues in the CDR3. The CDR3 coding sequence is TGTGCCAGCAGATACACAGGGGGCTCTGAAGCTTTCTTT. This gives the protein CASRYTGGSEAFF.

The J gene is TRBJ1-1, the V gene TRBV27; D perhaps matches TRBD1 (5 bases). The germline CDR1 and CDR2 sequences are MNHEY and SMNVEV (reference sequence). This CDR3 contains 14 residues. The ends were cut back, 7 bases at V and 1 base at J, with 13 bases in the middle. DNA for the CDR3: TGTGCCAGCACCCCCGGACACACGAACACTGAAGCTTTCTTT. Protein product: CASTPGHTNTEAFF.

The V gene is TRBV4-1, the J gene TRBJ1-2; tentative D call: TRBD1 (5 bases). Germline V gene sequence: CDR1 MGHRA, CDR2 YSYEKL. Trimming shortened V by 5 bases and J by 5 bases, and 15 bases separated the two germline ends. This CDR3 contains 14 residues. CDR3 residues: CASSTLWGEYGYTF. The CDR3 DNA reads TGCGCCAGCAGCACACTTTGGGGGGAATATGGCTACACCTTC.

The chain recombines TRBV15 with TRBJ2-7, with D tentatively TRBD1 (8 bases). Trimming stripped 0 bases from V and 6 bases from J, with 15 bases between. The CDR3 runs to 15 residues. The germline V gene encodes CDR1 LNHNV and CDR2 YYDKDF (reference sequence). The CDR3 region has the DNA TGTGCCACCAGCAGAGATCGGACAGGGAGGGTCGAGCAGTACTTC. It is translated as CATSRDRTGRVEQYF.

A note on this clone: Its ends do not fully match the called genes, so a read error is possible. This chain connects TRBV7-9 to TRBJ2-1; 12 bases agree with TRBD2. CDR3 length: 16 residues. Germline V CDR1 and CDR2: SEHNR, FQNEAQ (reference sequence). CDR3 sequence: CSSSLGLAGTYNEQFF. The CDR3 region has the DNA TGTTCCAGCAGCCTAGGACTAGCGGGGACTTACAATGAGCAGTTCTTC.

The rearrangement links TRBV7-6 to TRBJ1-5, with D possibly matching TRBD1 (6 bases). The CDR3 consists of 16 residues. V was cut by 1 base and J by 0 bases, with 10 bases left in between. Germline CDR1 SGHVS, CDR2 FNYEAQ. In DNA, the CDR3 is TGTGCCAGCAGCTTAGAAACAGGGAATAGCAATCAGCCCCAGCATTTT. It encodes CASSLETGNSNQPQHF.

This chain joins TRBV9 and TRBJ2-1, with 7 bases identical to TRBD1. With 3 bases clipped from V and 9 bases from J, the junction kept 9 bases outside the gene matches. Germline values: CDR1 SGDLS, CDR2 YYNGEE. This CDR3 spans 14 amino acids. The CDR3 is CASSAPTGSVEQFF. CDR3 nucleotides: TGTGCCAGCAGCGCACCGACAGGGTCGGTTGAGCAGTTCTTC. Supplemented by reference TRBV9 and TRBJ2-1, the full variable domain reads DSGVTQTPKHLITATGQRVTLRCSPRSGDLSVYWYQQSLDQGLQFLIQYYNGEERAKGNILERFSAQQFPDLHSELNLSSLELGDSALYFCASSAPTGSVEQFFGPGTRLTVL.

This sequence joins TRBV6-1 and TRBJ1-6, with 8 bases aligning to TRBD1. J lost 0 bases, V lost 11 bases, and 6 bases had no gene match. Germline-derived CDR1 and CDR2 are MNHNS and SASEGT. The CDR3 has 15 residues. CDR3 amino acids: CAGRTGSSYNSPLHF. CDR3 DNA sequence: TGTGCCGGTCGGACAGGGAGCTCCTATAATTCACCCCTCCACTTT.

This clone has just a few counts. The CDR3 region has the DNA TGTGCCAGCAGCCAGACGGGACAGGGGATTTGGGGCTACACCTTC. Protein sequence: CASSQTGQGIWGYTF. The chain uses TRBV4-2 and TRBJ1-2; 10 bases fit TRBD1. V lost 3 bases, J lost 8 bases, and 9 bases stayed unmatched. The CDR3 has 15 residues. Germline V lookup: CDR1 LGHNA, CDR2 YNFKEQ.

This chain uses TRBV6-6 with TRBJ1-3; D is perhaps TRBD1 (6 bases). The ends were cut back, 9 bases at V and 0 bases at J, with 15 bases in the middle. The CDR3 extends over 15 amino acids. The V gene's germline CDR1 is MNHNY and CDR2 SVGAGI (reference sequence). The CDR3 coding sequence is TGTGCCAGTAAGACTGGACAGAGCTCTGGAAACACCATATATTTT. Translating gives CASKTGQSSGNTIYF.

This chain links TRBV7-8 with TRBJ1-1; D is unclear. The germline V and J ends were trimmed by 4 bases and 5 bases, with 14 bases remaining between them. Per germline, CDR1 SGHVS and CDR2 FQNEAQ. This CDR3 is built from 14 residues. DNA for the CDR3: TGTGCCAGCAGCTCCGGGAGCGGCAAGACTGAAGCTTTCTTT. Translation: CASSSGSGKTEAFF. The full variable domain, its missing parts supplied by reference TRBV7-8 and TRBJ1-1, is GAGVSQSPRYKVAKRGQDVALRCDPISGHVSLFWYQQALGQGPEFLTYFQNEAQLDKSGLPSDRFFAERPEGSVSTLKIQRTQQEDSAVYLCASSSGSGKTEAFFGQGTRLTVV.

The CDR3 DNA sequence: TGTGCCAGCGCCTCCGACAGGATGAACACCGGGGAGCTGTTTTTT. Translated: CASASDRMNTGELFF. The chain joins TRBV27 to TRBJ2-2, with D maybe TRBD1 (6 bases). The CDR3 consists of 15 residues. Trimming left V 8 bases short and J 1 base short, with 14 bases between. Germline CDR1 MNHEY, CDR2 SMNVEV (reference sequence).

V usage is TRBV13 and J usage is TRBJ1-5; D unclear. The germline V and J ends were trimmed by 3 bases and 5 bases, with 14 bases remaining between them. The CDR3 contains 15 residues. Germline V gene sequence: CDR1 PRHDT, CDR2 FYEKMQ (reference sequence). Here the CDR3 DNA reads TGTGCCAGCAGCTTGGGTCGTAGCAGAGATCAGCCCCAGCATTTT. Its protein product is CASSLGRSRDQPQHF.

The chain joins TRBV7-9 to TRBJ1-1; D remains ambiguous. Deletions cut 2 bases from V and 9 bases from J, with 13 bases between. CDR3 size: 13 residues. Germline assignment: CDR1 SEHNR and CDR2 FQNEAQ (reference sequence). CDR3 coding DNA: TGTGCCAGCAGCTTATTCGGGTTGGATCAAGCTTTCTTT. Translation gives CASSLFGLDQAFF.

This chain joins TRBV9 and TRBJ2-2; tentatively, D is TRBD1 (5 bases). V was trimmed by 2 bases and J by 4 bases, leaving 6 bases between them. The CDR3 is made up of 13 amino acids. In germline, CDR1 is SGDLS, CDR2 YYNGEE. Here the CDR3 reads CASSVTVTGELFF. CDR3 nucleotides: TGTGCCAGCAGCGTGACAGTCACCGGGGAGCTGTTTTTT.

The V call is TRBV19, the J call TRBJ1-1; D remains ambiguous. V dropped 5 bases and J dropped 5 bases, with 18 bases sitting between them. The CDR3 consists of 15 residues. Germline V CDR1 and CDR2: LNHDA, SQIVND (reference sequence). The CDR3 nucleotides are TGTGCCAGTAGTCCACTGCGGGGTTCCAAAACTGAAGCTTTCTTT. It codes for CASSPLRGSKTEAFF.

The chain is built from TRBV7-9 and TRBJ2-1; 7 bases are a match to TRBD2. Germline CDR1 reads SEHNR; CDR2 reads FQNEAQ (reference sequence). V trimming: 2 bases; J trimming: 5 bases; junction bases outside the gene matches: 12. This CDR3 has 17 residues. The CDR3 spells CASSLRPLAEVHNEQFF. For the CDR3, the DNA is TGTGCCAGCAGCTTACGCCCCCTAGCGGAGGTGCACAATGAGCAGTTCTTC. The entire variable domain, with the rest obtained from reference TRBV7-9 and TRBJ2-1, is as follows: DTGVSQNPRHKITKRGQNVTFRCDPISEHNRLYWYRQTLGQGPEFLTYFQNEAQLEKSRLLSDRFSAERPKGSFSTLEIQRTEQGDSAMYLCASSLRPLAEVHNEQFFGPGTRLTVL.

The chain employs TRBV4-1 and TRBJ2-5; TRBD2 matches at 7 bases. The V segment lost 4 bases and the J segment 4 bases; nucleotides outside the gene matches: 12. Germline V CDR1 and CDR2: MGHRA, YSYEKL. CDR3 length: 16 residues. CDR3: CASSPTSARFGETQYF. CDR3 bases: TGCGCCAGCAGCCCCACTAGCGCTAGGTTCGGAGAGACCCAGTACTTC.

The CDR3 coding sequence is TGTGCCAGCAGCTCACGACGGGTTAGCAATCAGCCCCAGCATTTT. Its protein product is CASSSRRVSNQPQHF. The chain employs TRBV7-8 and TRBJ1-5; D unresolved. Trimming pared 4 bases from V and 0 bases from J, leaving 10 bases between. The CDR3 has 15 residues. From germline, CDR1 is SGHVS and CDR2 FQNEAQ.

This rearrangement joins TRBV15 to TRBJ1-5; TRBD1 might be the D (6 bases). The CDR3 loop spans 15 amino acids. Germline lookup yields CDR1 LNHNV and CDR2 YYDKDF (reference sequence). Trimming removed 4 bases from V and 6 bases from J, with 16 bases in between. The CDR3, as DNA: TGTGCCACCAGCATGGGCAGGGGTCGGGGTCAGCCCCAGCATTTT. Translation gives CATSMGRGRGQPQHF.

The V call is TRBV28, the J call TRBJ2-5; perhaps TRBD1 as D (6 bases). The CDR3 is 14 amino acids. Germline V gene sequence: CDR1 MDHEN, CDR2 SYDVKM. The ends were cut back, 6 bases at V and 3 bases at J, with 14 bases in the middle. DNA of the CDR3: TGTGCCAGCAGCCAACCTCCAGGGGAAGAGACCCAGTACTTC. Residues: CASSQPPGEETQYF.

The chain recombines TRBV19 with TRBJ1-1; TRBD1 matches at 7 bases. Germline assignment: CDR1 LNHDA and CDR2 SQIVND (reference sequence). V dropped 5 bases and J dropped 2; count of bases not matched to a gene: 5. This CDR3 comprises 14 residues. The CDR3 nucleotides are TGTGCCAGTAGTGAAGGGGGCACCAACACTGAAGCTTTCTTT. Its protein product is CASSEGGTNTEAFF. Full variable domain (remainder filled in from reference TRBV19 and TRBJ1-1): DGGITQSPKYLFRKEGQNVTLSCEQNLNHDAMYWYRQDPGQGLRLIYYSQIVNDFQKGDIAEGYSVSREKKESFPLTVTSAQKNPTAFYLCASSEGGTNTEAFFGQGTRLTVV.

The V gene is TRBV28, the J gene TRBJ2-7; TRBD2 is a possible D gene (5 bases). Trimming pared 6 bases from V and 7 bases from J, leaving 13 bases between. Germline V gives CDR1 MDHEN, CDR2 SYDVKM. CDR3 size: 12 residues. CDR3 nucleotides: TGTGCCAGCAGCCTAGCCAAAGGAGAGCAGTACGTC. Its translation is CASSLAKGEQYV.